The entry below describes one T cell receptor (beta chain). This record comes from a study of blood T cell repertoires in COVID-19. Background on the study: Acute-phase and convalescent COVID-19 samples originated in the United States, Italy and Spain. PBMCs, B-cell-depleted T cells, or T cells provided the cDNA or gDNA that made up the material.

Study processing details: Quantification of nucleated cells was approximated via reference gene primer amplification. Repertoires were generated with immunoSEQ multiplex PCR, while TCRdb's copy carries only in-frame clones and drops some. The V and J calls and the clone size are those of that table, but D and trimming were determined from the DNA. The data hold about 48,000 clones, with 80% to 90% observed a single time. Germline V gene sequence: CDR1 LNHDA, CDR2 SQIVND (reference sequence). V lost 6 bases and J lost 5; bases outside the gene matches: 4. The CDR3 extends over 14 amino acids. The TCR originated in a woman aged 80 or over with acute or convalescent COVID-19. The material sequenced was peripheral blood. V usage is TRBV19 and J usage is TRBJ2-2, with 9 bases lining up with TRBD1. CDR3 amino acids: CASSRQGGTGELFF. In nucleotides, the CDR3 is TGTGCCAGTAGCCGACAGGGGGGGACCGGGGAGCTGTTTTTT.